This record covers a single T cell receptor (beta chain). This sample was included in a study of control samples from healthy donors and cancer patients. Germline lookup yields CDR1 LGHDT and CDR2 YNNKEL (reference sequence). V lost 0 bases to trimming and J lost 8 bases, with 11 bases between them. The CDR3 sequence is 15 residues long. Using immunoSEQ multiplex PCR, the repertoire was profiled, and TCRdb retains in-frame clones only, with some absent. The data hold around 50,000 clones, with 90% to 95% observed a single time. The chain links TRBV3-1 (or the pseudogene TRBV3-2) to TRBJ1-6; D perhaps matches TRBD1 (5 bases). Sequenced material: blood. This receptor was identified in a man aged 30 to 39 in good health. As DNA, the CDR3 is TGTGCCAGCAGCCAAGATTCAGGGAGAGATTCACCCCTCCACTTT. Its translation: CASSQDSGRDSPLHF.